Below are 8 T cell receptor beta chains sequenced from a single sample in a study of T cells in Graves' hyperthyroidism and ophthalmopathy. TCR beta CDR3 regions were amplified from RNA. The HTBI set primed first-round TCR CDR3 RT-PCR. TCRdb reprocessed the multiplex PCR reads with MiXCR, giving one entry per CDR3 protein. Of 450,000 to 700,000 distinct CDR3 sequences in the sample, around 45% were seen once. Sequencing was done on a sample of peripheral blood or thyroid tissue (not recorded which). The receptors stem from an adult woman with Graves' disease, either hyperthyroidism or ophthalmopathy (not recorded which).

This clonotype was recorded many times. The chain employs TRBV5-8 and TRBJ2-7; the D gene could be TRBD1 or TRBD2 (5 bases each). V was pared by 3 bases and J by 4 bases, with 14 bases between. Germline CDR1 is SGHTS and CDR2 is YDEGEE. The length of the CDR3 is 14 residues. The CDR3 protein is CASSWDQEVYEQYF. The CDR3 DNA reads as TGTGCCAGCAGCTGGGACCAGGAAGTATACGAGCAGTACTTC.

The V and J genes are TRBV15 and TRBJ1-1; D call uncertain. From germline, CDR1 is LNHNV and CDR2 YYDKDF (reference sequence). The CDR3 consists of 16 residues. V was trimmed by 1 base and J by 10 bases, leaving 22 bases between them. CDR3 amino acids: CATSRGGLESADGAFF. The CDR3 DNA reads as TGTGCCACCAGCAGAGGAGGACTAGAATCGGCTGATGGAGCTTTCTTT.

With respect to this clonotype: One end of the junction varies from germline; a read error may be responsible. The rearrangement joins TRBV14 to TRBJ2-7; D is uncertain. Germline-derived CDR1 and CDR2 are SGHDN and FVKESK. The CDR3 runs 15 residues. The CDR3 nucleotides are TGCGCCAGCAGCTTGGTTGCCCAAGGCCTACTCGAGCAGTACTTC. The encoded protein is CASSLVAQGLLEQYF. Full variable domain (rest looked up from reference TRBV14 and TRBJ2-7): EAGVTQFPSHSVIEKGQTVTLRCDPISGHDNLYWYRRVMGKEIKFLLHFVKESKQDESGMPNNRFLAERTGGTYSTLKVQPAELEDSGVYFCASSLVAQGLLEQYFGPGTRLTVT.

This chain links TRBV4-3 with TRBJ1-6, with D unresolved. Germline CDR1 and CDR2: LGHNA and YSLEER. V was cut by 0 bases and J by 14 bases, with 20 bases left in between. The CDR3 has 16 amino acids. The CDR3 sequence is CASSQDRTVPSRTLHF. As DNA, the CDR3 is TGCGCCAGCAGCCAAGATAGAACGGTCCCCTCTCGTACCCTCCACTTT.

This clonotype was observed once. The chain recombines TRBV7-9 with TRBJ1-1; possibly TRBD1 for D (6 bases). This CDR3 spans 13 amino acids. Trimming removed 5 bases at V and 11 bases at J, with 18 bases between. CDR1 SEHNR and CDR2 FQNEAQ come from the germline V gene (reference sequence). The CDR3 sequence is CASSREGGRVAFF. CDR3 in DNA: TGTGCCAGCAGCCGGGAGGGGGGCCGCGTTGCTTTCTTT.

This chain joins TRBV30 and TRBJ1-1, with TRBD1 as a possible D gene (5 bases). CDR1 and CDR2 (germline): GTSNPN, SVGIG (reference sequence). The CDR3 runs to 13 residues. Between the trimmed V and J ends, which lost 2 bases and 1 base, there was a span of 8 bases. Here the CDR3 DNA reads TGTGCCTGGAGTTATCAGGGGAACACTGAAGCTTTCTTT. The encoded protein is CAWSYQGNTEAFF.

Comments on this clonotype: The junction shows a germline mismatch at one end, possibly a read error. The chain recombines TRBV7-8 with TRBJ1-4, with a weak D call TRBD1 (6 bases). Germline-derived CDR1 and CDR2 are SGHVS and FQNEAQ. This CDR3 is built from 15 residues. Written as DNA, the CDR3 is TGTGCCAGCAGCTTAGGTGGAGGGGGGAATGAAAAACTGTCTTTT. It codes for CASSLGGGGNEKLSF.

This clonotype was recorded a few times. This chain's CDR3 is CASSLGLIGTQYF. The CDR3 DNA is TGTGCCAGCTCCTTGGGACTGATTGGGACCCAGTACTTC. The V gene is TRBV18, the J gene TRBJ2-5; the D gene is possibly TRBD2 (6 bases). V shed 6 bases and J shed 7 bases, with 15 bases lying between them. Germline lookup yields CDR1 KGHSH and CDR2 LQKENI. The CDR3 is 13 amino acids. Combining the CDR3 with reference TRBV18 and TRBJ2-5 gives the whole variable domain NAGVMQNPRHLVRRRGQEARLRCSPMKGHSHVYWYRQLPEEGLKFMVYLQKENIIDESGMPKERFSAEFPKEGPSILRIQQVVRGDSAAYFCASSLGLIGTQYFGPGTRLLVL.